This TCR beta chain was observed in a study of early T cells in non-severe SARS-CoV-2 infection. Looking at the study overall: Chains from this unsorted whole-blood bulk RNA could not be paired. Study-level findings and limits: Private and CD4 specificities were missed by VDJdb matching, which favored anti-spike CD8 responses.

cDNA molecules, individually, were tagged with unique molecular identifiers. MiXCR was run by TCRdb on the 5' RACE reads, yielding one entry per CDR3 protein. This sample carries about 100,000 distinct CDR3 sequences, approximately 13% of them seen once, and the ten largest clones take about 2%. Germline V lookup: CDR1 KGHSH, CDR2 LQKENI. The CDR3 totals 15 residues. Trimming left V 3 bases short and J 3 bases short, with 14 bases between. This clonotype was observed at least ten times. Its cognate antigen is unknown. The sequenced material came from whole blood. This chain joins TRBV18 and TRBJ2-5, with a tentative D call TRBD2 (5 bases). The sequence was collected from an adult who was a healthcare worker with PCR-confirmed SARS-CoV-2 infection or an uninfected control (not recorded which). CDR3 sequence (DNA): TGTGCCAGCTCACCCCCATTTGTGGGAGAAGAGACCCAGTACTTC. Residues: CASSPPFVGEETQYF.